Given below is one T cell receptor (beta chain) in context. The antigen remains undetermined. V trimming: 1 base; J trimming: 5 bases; junction bases outside the gene matches: 10. Germline V CDR1 and CDR2: SGHAT, FQDESV (reference sequence). The CDR3 spans 16 residues. The data stem from a study of graft-versus-host responses after intestinal transplantation. Study background: Those transplanted obtained multivisceral, liver-intestinal, or isolated intestinal grafts. Recipients were all induced with anti-thymocyte globulin, then given tacrolimus and steroids for about 3 years.

The study's findings and limits: Early post-transplant HvG declines tracked with peak circulating GvH clone levels.

Data came from immunoSEQ multiplex PCR; TCRdb stores just in-frame clones and leaves some out. This sample yields about 36,000 clones, of which less than 95% are seen a single time; 0.2% to 0.25% belongs to the top ten. V usage is TRBV11-1 and J usage is TRBJ2-5, with 7 positions matching TRBD2. Specimen: unstimulated CD4+ T cells sorted from spleen or lymph node cells, collected before transplant. The source of this sequence is a human donor who was the organ donor for an intestinal transplant. The CDR3 here is CASSLGAGTTGETQYF. The CDR3 DNA is TGTGCCAGCAGCTTAGGTGCCGGGACTACGGGGGAGACCCAGTACTTC.